This entry features one T cell receptor beta chain sequence. The record originates from a study of shared T cell receptors in the human thymus. Data came from immunoSEQ multiplex PCR; TCRdb stores just in-frame clones and leaves some out. This sample has fewer than 700,000 clones; more than 75% occur once, and the top ten carry around 0.0099%. V shed 9 bases, J shed 5 bases, and the junction held 9 bases outside the gene matches. The CDR3 contains 14 residues. Germline lookup yields CDR1 SNHLY and CDR2 FYNNEI. Separately, the same data were catalogued under a study of human thymus T cells. That study adds: Donors were healthy Finnish infants having corrective surgery for congenital heart defects. Thymus was obtained from resections taken during corrective heart surgery. V and J gene usage appeared biased in thymic and blood repertoires. Unrelated individuals had highly overlapping thymic repertoires, as reported in related research.

The TCR was taken from a boy younger than two with a congenital heart defect. Sequenced material: thymocytes. The V call is TRBV2, the J call TRBJ1-4; 7 nucleotides agree with TRBD1. CDR3 in amino acids: CASRVRGLNEKLFF. The CDR3, as DNA: TGTGCCAGTCGGGTTAGGGGGCTAAATGAAAAACTGTTTTTT.